Listed below are T cell receptor beta chains from one sample, sequenced in a study of blood T cell repertoires in COVID-19. Using immunoSEQ multiplex PCR, the repertoire was profiled, and TCRdb retains in-frame clones only, with some absent. This sample has about 140,000 clones; around 80% occur once, and the top ten carry 3.5% to 4.5%. Sequencing was performed on peripheral blood. These receptors were collected from a man aged 55 to 70 with acute or convalescent COVID-19. Each CDR3 is given with its conserved first and last residue.

TRBJ1-2	TRBV5-1	CASSEFSANYGYTF
TRBJ2-7	TRBV4-1	CASSQGGFREGARYEQYF
TRBJ2-4	TRBV19	CASSVGGIQYF
TRBJ1-1	TRBV5-4	CASSLISGYDEAFF
TRBJ1-1	TRBV30	CAWERRGNTEAFF
TRBJ1-1	TRBV7-2	CASSQGQGVTEAFF
TRBJ2-1	TRBV7-2	CASSKTSGRPDEQFF
TRBJ1-1	TRBV7-9	CASSQWAGKGTEAFF
TRBJ2-5	TRBV15	CATSVTQRETGETQYF
TRBJ2-7	TRBV14	CASSQLDRGLYEQYF
TRBJ2-7	TRBV5-4	CASSGTSGSSYEQYF
TRBJ1-6	TRBV3-1/TRBV3-2	CASSQDGAGVNSPLHF
TRBJ2-3	TRBV2	CASSPLGGGRTDTQYF
TRBJ2-5	TRBV14	CASSSPGTSGQETQYF
TRBJ1-1	TRBV18	CASSFQGYGNTEAFF
TRBJ2-2	TRBV7-9	CASSRDSDGELFF
TRBJ1-5	TRBV4-2	CASSQGQGENQPQHF
TRBJ2-2	TRBV14	CASSLGLPGRELFF
TRBJ2-3	TRBV27	CASSLSRTGGTDTQYF
TRBJ2-7	TRBV2	CASSASGGLSYEQYF
TRBJ2-7	TRBV5-4	CASSLGVTSSYEQYF
TRBJ2-1	TRBV6-2/TRBV6-3	CASSYSYYNEQFF
TRBJ1-1	TRBV19	CASSQGIGTGAGTEAFF
TRBJ1-1	TRBV30	CACGTGVWSTEAFF
TRBJ2-5	TRBV5-1	CASSLLGGETQYF
TRBJ1-2	TRBV9	CASSVYRDRAKGYTF
TRBJ2-7	TRBV5-1	CASSLDRAEGEQYF
TRBJ1-1	TRBV5-1	CASSSGQGNTEAFF
TRBJ1-1	TRBV11-1	CASSLVGMNTEAFF
TRBJ1-3	TRBV5-8	CASSFIPSSGNTIYF
TRBJ2-3	TRBV5-1	CASRLLADTDTQYF
TRBJ2-1	TRBV19	CASSIGPAGWNEQFF
TRBJ2-3	TRBV7-6	CASSLEAGGSRGTDTQYF
TRBJ2-5	TRBV29-1	CSVEDWREAQETQYF
TRBJ1-2	TRBV5-1	CASSLPGTGKNYGYTF